Listed below are T cell receptor beta chains from one sample, sequenced in a study of identical twins. MiXCR, run by TCRdb on the 5' RACE reads, gives a single entry per CDR3 protein. This sample has under 250,000 distinct CDR3 sequences; 6% to 8% occur once, and the top ten carry more than 5%. A further study also used this sample, focusing on yellow fever vaccine responses in identical twins.

The sequencing sample was made of CD8+ T cells sorted from blood. The origin of the receptors is a woman under 30 in good health. Both conserved end residues are part of each CDR3. The D gene is left open where the match is weak. Clone sizes are given selectively: once, few, many, or a class where the clone is expanded.

TRBV5-6	.	17	TRBJ2-1	.	TGTGCCAGCAGCCTAACCGCCGGGACCGGCTGGGGTGGAGAGCAGTTCTTC	CASSLTAGTGWGGEQFF
TRBV7-8	TRBD1	15	TRBJ2-3	few	TGTGCCAGCAGCTTAGCTGGACAGGGAACAGATACGCAGTATTTT	CASSLAGQGTDTQYF
TRBV9	.	12	TRBJ1-1	.	TGTGCCAGCAGCCCCGGTTTTACTGAAGCTTTCTTT	CASSPGFTEAFF
TRBV29-1	.	11	TRBJ2-1	few	TGCAGCGTTGTTGGGAGAGACGAGCAGTTCTTC	CSVVGRDEQFF
TRBV5-1	TRBD2	15	TRBJ2-1	few	TGCGCCAGCAGCTTGCGGACTAGCGGGGCGGATGAGCAGTTCTTC	CASSLRTSGADEQFF
TRBV7-6	.	14	TRBJ2-2	many	TGTGCCAGCAGCTTAGAGATCAACACCGGGGAGCTGTTTTTT	CASSLEINTGELFF
TRBV20-1	.	12	TRBJ2-1	.	TGCAGTGCAGAAAAAGAGGGCAATGAGCAGTTCTTC	CSAEKEGNEQFF
TRBV5-5	TRBD2	17	TRBJ2-1	few	TGTGCCAGCAGCTTGGGTTCGAGCGGGGGGGCGGTACGTGAGCAGTTCTTC	CASSLGSSGGAVREQFF
TRBV28	TRBD1	16	TRBJ1-5	.	TGTGCCAGCAGGCCCTGGACAGGGGAGGTGAGTCAGCCCCAGCATTTT	CASRPWTGEVSQPQHF
TRBV5-1	TRBD1	15	TRBJ2-2	.	TGCGCCAGCAGCCCCGGACAGGCTCTGGCCGGGGAGCTGTTTTTT	CASSPGQALAGELFF
TRBV7-9	.	16	TRBJ2-1	many	TGTGCCAGCAGCTTGATGGAGGGAAGGCTACGGAATGAGCAGTTCTTC	CASSLMEGRLRNEQFF
TRBV3-1	.	13	TRBJ1-1	many	TGTGCCAGCAGCCACAGGGTTTGGACTGAAGCTTTCTTT	CASSHRVWTEAFF
TRBV10-3	.	16	TRBJ2-1	.	TGTGCCATCAGTGAGTCAGCGTCGGGGATGAGTGGTGAGCAGTTCTTC	CAISESASGMSGEQFF
TRBV10-3	.	15	TRBJ2-1	.	TGTGCCATCAGTGAAGGCCGTTACCTTTACAATGAGCAGTTCTTC	CAISEGRYLYNEQFF
TRBV19	TRBD1	15	TRBJ1-2	.	TGTGCCAGTAGTTTCCCGACAGGGAGAAACTATGGCTACACCTTC	CASSFPTGRNYGYTF
TRBV7-8	TRBD1	14	TRBJ2-5	.	TGTGCCAGCAGCTTAGAGGGGACAGGGAGATCCCAGTACTTC	CASSLEGTGRSQYF
TRBV7-9	.	14	TRBJ2-5	few	TGTGCCAGCAGCTTATTACAGAGCCAAGAGACCCAGTACTTC	CASSLLQSQETQYF
TRBV7-9	.	15	TRBJ2-2	.	TGTGCCAGCAGCCTAACTATCCCCCCAGCCGGGGAGCTGTTTTTT	CASSLTIPPAGELFF
TRBV4-1	.	13	TRBJ1-5	many	TGCGCCAGCAGCCAAGCCAGAAATCAGCCCCAGCATTTT	CASSQARNQPQHF
TRBV11-3	TRBD2	16	TRBJ2-2	.	TGTGCCAGCAGCTCCGGACTAGCGGATAACACCGGGGAGCTGTTTTTT	CASSSGLADNTGELFF
TRBV2	.	13	TRBJ2-1	many	TGTGCCAGCAAGGGGTTCGTGAACAATGAGCAGTTCTTC	CASKGFVNNEQFF
TRBV13	.	17	TRBJ2-1	few	TGTGCCAGCAGCCTCCCCTGGGACGGGGGTCCCTACAATGAGCAGTTCTTC	CASSLPWDGGPYNEQFF
TRBV6-1	TRBD1	16	TRBJ2-5	.	TGTGCCAGCAGTATTGGGACAGGGTCTCTCCAAGAGACCCAGTACTTC	CASSIGTGSLQETQYF
TRBV12-3/TRBV12-4	.	14	TRBJ2-1	few	TGTGCCAGCAGTTCCGGTTTCGAGATCAATGAGCAGTTCTTC	CASSSGFEINEQFF
TRBV27	TRBD1	16	TRBJ2-2	many	TGTGCCAGCAGTCACCCCCGGACAGGGGCCCCCGGGGAGCTGTTTTTT	CASSHPRTGAPGELFF
TRBV3-1	TRBD2	15	TRBJ2-1	many	TGTGCCAGCAGCCGAGGGACTAGCGGGGACAATGAGCAGTTCTTC	CASSRGTSGDNEQFF
TRBV7-9	.	9	TRBJ1-1	.	TGTGCCAGCAGCCTCGGGGCTTTCTTT	CASSLGAFF
TRBV11-2	TRBD1	17	TRBJ2-1	.	TGTGCCAGCAGCTTAGGACAGGGGGCCAAAACATACAATGAGCAGTTCTTC	CASSLGQGAKTYNEQFF
TRBV3-1	.	14	TRBJ2-7	few	TGTGCCAGCAGCCCCGGACTAGGGGGGTACGAGCAGTACTTC	CASSPGLGGYEQYF
TRBV20-1	.	16	TRBJ2-5	few	TGCAGTGCTAGAGATCGTCTCACTAAAGTTCAAGAGACCCAGTACTTC	CSARDRLTKVQETQYF
TRBV5-1	TRBD1	19	TRBJ1-5	many	TGCGCCAGCAGCCCGGGTACAGGGGGCCCTTCTATTAGCAATCAGCCCCAGCATTTT	CASSPGTGGPSISNQPQHF
TRBV29-1	.	17	TRBJ2-3	few	TGCAGCGTTGAAGGGGGCCAGGGCGGGGATAGCACAGATACGCAGTATTTT	CSVEGGQGGDSTDTQYF
TRBV28	.	14	TRBJ2-5	many	TGTGCCAGCAGTTTGGGCAGTTACCAAGAGACCCAGTACTTC	CASSLGSYQETQYF
TRBV6-2/TRBV6-3	TRBD2	15	TRBJ2-1	many	TGTGCCAGCAGCCTAACTAGCGGGACCTACAATGAGCAGTTCTTC	CASSLTSGTYNEQFF
TRBV25-1	.	13	TRBJ1-1	.	TGTGCCAGCAGTGGGCAGGGGAGCACTGAAGCTTTCTTT	CASSGQGSTEAFF
TRBV27	.	14	TRBJ2-1	.	TGTGCCAGCAGTTCAGACACAGGTTACAATGAGCAGTTCTTC	CASSSDTGYNEQFF
TRBV10-3	TRBD2	16	TRBJ2-1	.	TGTGCCATCAGTGAGTCGGGACTAGCGGCCTACAATGAGCAGTTCTTC	CAISESGLAAYNEQFF
TRBV12-3/TRBV12-4	.	12	TRBJ2-4	few	TGTGCCAGCAGTTCCCCGGGGAAGGGGCAGTACTTC	CASSSPGKGQYF
TRBV20-1	.	14	TRBJ1-5	few	TGCAGTGCAAAGGACGGTGGGGACGGACAGCCCCAGCATTTT	CSAKDGGDGQPQHF
TRBV29-1	TRBD1	13	TRBJ2-1	.	TGCAGCGTTGGGGACAGGGGGTCCAATGAGCAGTTCTTC	CSVGDRGSNEQFF
TRBV4-1	.	14	TRBJ1-1	many	TGCGCCAGCAGCCGGAACAGGGTGAACACTGAAGCTTTCTTT	CASSRNRVNTEAFF
TRBV15	.	13	TRBJ2-5	many	TGTGCCACCAGCAGAGAGGGAAGAGAGACCCAGTACTTC	CATSREGRETQYF
TRBV3-1	.	16	TRBJ2-3	few	TGTGCCAGCAGCCAAGATTCAGGGAGCGACACAGATACGCAGTATTTT	CASSQDSGSDTDTQYF
TRBV6-5	.	14	TRBJ2-2	.	TGTGCCAGCAGTTACGGGTTTGACACCGGGGAGCTGTTTTTT	CASSYGFDTGELFF
TRBV15	TRBD1	17	TRBJ2-1	many	TGTGCCACCAGCAGAGATCCGGACAGGGGAGCGGGCAATGAGCAGTTCTTC	CATSRDPDRGAGNEQFF
TRBV12-3/TRBV12-4	TRBD2	19	TRBJ2-5	few	TGTGCCAGCAGTTTTTTGGGTAGCGGGACGCCGCTCCTCCAAGAGACCCAGTACTTC	CASSFLGSGTPLLQETQYF
TRBV6-6	.	12	TRBJ2-2	few	TGTGCCAGCACCGACAGCCCCGGGGAGCTGTTTTTT	CASTDSPGELFF
TRBV5-1	.	14	TRBJ1-4	many	TGCGCCAGCAGCTTGGCCGGTACTAATGAAAAACTGTTTTTT	CASSLAGTNEKLFF
TRBV4-2	.	15	TRBJ2-2	.	TGTGCCAGCAGCCAAGAAAGGGTTAACACCGGGGAGCTGTTTTTT	CASSQERVNTGELFF
TRBV6-5	.	17	TRBJ2-2	many	TGTGCCAGCAGTTACTCGACTCTAGAACTGAACACCGGGGAGCTGTTTTTT	CASSYSTLELNTGELFF
TRBV3-1	TRBD2	13	TRBJ2-7	many	TGTGCCAGCAGCCAGGGGGGGTTCTACGAGCAGTACTTC	CASSQGGFYEQYF
TRBV9	TRBD2	16	TRBJ2-3	few	TGTGCCAGCAGCGCCCTTGGGGGACTAGCAGGGGATACGCAGTATTTT	CASSALGGLAGDTQYF
TRBV27	.	13	TRBJ2-5	few	TGTGCCAGCAGACCCGACGGTCACACGACCCAGTACTTC	CASRPDGHTTQYF